These T cell receptor beta chains were read from a single sample in a study of monozygotic twins with cystic fibrosis. Using immunoSEQ multiplex PCR, the repertoire was profiled, and TCRdb retains in-frame clones only, with some absent. The data show 12,000 to 15,000 clones, around 84% seen once. The sequenced material came from blood. The receptors were gathered from a boy under 18 with cystic fibrosis. Both conserved end residues are part of each CDR3. The D gene is left open where the match is weak. For some rows the clone size is stated as once, few or many, or as a class when expanded; others skip it.

D,J,V,size,CDR3,DNA
-,TRBJ1-1,TRBV29-1,-,CSVWLDRNTEAFF,TGCAGCGTTTGGCTCGACAGGAACACTGAAGCTTTCTTT
-,TRBJ1-5,TRBV20-1,-,CSAVSNQPQHF,TGCAGTGCTGTAAGCAATCAGCCCCAGCATTTT
TRBD1,TRBJ1-2,TRBV10-3,-,CAISEQGADGYTF,TGTGCCATCAGTGAACAGGGGGCGGATGGCTACACCTTC
TRBD2,TRBJ2-7,TRBV11-2,-,CASSSLAGGGPAYEQYF,TGTGCCAGCAGCTCCCTCGCTGGCGGGGGGCCCGCCTACGAGCAGTACTTC
-,TRBJ1-2,TRBV13,-,CASSLGGYLGYTF,TGTGCCAGCAGCTTGGGGGGGTATCTGGGCTACACCTTC
TRBD2,TRBJ2-2,TRBV13,-,CASSLAGGRTGELFF,TGTGCCAGCAGCTTAGCGGGAGGGCGTACCGGGGAGCTGTTTTTT
-,TRBJ2-7,TRBV6-1,-,CASSEVGQAGTEQYF,TGTGCCAGCAGTGAAGTTGGCCAAGCAGGGACCGAGCAGTACTTC
TRBD1,TRBJ2-2,TRBV5-5,-,CASSRRTGFLNTGELFF,TGTGCCAGCAGTCGTAGGACAGGGTTTTTGAACACCGGGGAGCTGTTTTTT
-,TRBJ1-3,TRBV5-1,-,CASSRDGRSGNTIYF,TGCGCCAGCAGCAGGGACGGACGCTCTGGAAACACCATATATTTT
-,TRBJ2-5,TRBV28,-,CASSLLRETQYF,TGTGCCAGCAGTCTCCTTCGGGAGACCCAGTACTTC
-,TRBJ1-1,TRBV18,once,CASSRLLNTEAFF,TGTGCCAGCTCAAGATTACTGAACACTGAAGCTTTCTTT
-,TRBJ2-7,TRBV6-1,-,CASKRGREQYF,TGTGCCAGCAAACGGGGCCGCGAGCAGTACTTC
-,TRBJ1-2,TRBV6-5,-,CASSSWQGYGYTF,TGTGCCAGCAGCTCATGGCAAGGCTATGGCTACACCTTC
TRBD1,TRBJ1-6,TRBV6-5,-,CASRWDRNSPLHF,TGTGCCAGCAGATGGGACAGAAATTCACCCCTCCACTTT
-,TRBJ1-2,TRBV6-6,-,CASGTAGGYTF,TGTGCCAGCGGAACAGCGGGAGGCTACACCTTC
TRBD2,TRBJ2-3,TRBV28,-,CASSPSGASTDTQYF,TGTGCCAGCAGTCCTAGCGGAGCTAGCACAGATACGCAGTATTTT
TRBD1,TRBJ1-3,TRBV10-3,once,CAISVRTGGRPDSGNTIYF,TGTGCCATCAGTGTCCGGACAGGGGGGCGTCCGGACTCTGGAAACACCATATATTTT
TRBD2,TRBJ2-3,TRBV19,once,CASSPVGLVAGGRLDTQYF,TGTGCCAGTAGCCCCGTGGGGTTGGTAGCGGGGGGAAGGTTGGATACGCAGTATTTT
TRBD2,TRBJ2-1,TRBV29-1,-,CSVGLGTSGPNEQFF,TGCAGCGTTGGCCTGGGGACTAGCGGGCCCAATGAGCAGTTCTTC
-,TRBJ1-5,TRBV2,-,CASGGNSGANQPQHF,TGTGCCAGCGGGGGGAATTCAGGGGCCAATCAGCCCCAGCATTTT
TRBD2,TRBJ2-7,TRBV4-1,-,CASSQEMASGYEQYF,TGCGCCAGCAGCCAAGAAATGGCTAGCGGATACGAGCAGTACTTC
TRBD1,TRBJ1-3,TRBV5-4,-,CASSFQTGEIERNTIYF,TGTGCCAGCAGCTTTCAGACAGGGGAGATTGAGCGTAACACCATATATTTT
-,TRBJ1-2,TRBV30,-,CAWSRGGSGGYTF,TGTGCCTGGAGTCGCGGAGGATCAGGTGGCTACACCTTC